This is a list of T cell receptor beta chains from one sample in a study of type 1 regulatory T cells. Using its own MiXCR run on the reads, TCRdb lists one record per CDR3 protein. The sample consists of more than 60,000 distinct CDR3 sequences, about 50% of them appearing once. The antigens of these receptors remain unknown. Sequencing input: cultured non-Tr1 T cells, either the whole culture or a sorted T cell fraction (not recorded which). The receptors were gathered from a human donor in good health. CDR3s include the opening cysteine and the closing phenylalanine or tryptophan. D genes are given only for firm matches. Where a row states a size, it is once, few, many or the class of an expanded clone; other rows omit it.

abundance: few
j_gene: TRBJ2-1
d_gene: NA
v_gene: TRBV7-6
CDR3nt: TGTGCCAGTTCCGGGGGCCTTGGGTTCAATGAGCAGTTCTTC
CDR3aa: CASSGGLGFNEQFF

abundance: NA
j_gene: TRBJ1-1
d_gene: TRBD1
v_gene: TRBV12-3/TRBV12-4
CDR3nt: TGTGCCAGCAGGGCGGGACAGGGGGTCTTGAACACTGAAGCTTTCTTT
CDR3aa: CASRAGQGVLNTEAFF

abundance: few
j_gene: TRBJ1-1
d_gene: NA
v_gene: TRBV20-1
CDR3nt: TGCAGTGCTAGAGACTGGGGTCCGCTGAACACTGAAGCTTTCTTT
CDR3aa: CSARDWGPLNTEAFF

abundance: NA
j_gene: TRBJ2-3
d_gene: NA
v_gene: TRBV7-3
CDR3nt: TGTGCCAGCAGCCCACAGGGGACTGGGCGGGGATACTCTACGCAGTATTTT
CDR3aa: CASSPQGTGRGYSTQYF

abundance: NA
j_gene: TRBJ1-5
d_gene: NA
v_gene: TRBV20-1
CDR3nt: TGCAGTGCAAAGGAAGAGAGTGCGATGGGCAATCAGCCCCAGCATTTT
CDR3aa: CSAKEESAMGNQPQHF

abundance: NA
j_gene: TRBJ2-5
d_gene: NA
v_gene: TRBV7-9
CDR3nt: TGTGCCAGCAGCTTCAGAGGGGGTGGGGTTCAAGAGACCCAGTACTTC
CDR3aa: CASSFRGGGVQETQYF

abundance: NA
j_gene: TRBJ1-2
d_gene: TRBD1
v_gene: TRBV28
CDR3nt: TGTGCCAGCAGTTTATCCCGGGACAGGGGGCGAGGCTACACCTTC
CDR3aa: CASSLSRDRGRGYTF

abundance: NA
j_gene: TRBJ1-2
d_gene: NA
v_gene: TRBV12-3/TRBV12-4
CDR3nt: TGTGCCAGCAGTCAAATCAACGGGGAAGACTATGGCTACACCTTC
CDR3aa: CASSQINGEDYGYTF

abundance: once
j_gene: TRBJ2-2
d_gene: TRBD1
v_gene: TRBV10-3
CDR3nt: TGTGCCATCAGTGTGGCGGGGGACAGGGGAAACGGGGAGCTGTTTTTT
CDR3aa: CAISVAGDRGNGELFF

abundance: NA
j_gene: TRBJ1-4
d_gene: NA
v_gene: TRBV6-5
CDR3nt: TGTGCCAGCGGGGCAGGGGTTAATGAAAAACTGTTTTTT
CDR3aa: CASGAGVNEKLFF

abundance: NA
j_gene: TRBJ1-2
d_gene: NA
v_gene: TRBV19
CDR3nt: TGTGCCAGTAGTATCCCTGAAGACTATGGCTACACCTTC
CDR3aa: CASSIPEDYGYTF

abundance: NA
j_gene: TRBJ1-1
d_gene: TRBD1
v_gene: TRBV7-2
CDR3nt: TGTGCCAGCAGCTTCCCTGAACAGGGGATTGAAGCTTTCTTT
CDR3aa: CASSFPEQGIEAFF

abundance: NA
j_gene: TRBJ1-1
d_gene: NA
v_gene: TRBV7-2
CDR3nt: TGTGCCAGCAGCATACGCCAGGGGAACACTGAAGCTTTCTTT
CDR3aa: CASSIRQGNTEAFF

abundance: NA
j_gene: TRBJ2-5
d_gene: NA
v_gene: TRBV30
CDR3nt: TGTGCCTGGAGTGTAGGGGCGTGGGCAGAGACCCAGTACTTC
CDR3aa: CAWSVGAWAETQYF

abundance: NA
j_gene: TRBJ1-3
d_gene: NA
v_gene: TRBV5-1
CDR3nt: TGCGCCAGCAGCACCCGTGGGGGAGGGACTGGAAACACCATATATTTT
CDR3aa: CASSTRGGGTGNTIYF

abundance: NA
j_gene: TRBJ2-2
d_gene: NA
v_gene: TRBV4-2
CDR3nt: TGTGCCAGCAGCCAAGATTACAGGAACACCGGGGAGCTGTTTTTT
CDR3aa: CASSQDYRNTGELFF